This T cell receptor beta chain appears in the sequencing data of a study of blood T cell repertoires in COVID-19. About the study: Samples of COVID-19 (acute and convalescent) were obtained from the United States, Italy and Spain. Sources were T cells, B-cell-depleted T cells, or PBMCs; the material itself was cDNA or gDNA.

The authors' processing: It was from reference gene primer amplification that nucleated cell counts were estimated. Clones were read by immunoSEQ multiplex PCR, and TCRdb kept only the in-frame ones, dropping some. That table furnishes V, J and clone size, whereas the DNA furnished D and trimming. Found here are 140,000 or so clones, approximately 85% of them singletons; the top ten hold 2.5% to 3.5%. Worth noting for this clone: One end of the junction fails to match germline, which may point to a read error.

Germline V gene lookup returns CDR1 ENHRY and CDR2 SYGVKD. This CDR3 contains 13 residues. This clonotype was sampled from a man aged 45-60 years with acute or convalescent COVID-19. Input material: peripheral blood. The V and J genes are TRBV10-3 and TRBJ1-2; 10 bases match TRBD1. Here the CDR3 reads CAVRTGGDYGYTF. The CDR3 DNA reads TGTGCCGTCAGGACAGGGGGGGACTATGGCTACACCTTC.